This T cell receptor (beta chain) is from a study of regulatory T cells in long-lasting Graves disease. In the study overall: Graves' patients (newly diagnosed) had been on antithyroid drugs under 3 months. Study-wide points: Preferential use of TRBV28, TRBJ1-2 and TRBJ2-5 was seen in persistent disease. Persistent patients had a count of shared public clonotypes (2,741) that exceeded that of new patients (about 930). Because few samples were included, accuracy may have been lower.

The CDR3 consists of 13 residues. The V gene's germline CDR1 is SGHAT and CDR2 FQNNGV. The V end was cut by 4 bases, the J end by 8 bases, with 14 bases between. Noted time point: newly diagnosed GD, antithyroid drugs for less than 3 months. PBMC-derived RNA was used for the TCR library. Construction of TCR beta libraries relied on iRepertoire HTBI primers and on Arm-PCR targeting CDR3 regions. TCRdb independently ran MiXCR on the multiplex PCR reads; one entry per CDR3 protein. The repertoire includes approximately 210,000 distinct CDR3 sequences, 15% to 20% of them detected once, and less than 25% sits in the top ten. This clonotype was observed once. Its antigen is not identified.

Specimen: peripheral blood mononuclear cells (PBMCs), collected at new diagnosis, from a patient treated with antithyroid drugs. The source of this sequence is a female donor with Graves disease. The rearrangement joins TRBV11-2 to TRBJ1-2; D is unresolved. CDR3 protein: CASSYGGDGGYTF. The CDR3 region has the DNA TGTGCCAGCAGCTATGGTGGGGATGGCGGCTACACCTTC.